This entry concerns a single T cell receptor (beta chain). The source of the sample is a study of blood T cell repertoires in COVID-19. Study context: The samples span acute and convalescent COVID-19 from the United States, Italy and Spain. PBMCs, B-cell-depleted T cells, or T cells were the source of the cDNA or gDNA that made up the material.

Original analysis: From reference gene primer amplification, estimates of nucleated cell counts were derived. Clones were sequenced by immunoSEQ multiplex PCR, and TCRdb holds only the in-frame ones, with some missing. That table gives V, J and clone size, and the DNA gave D and trimming. Of 140,000 to 150,000 clones in the sample, around 72% were seen once. This receptor was identified in a woman aged 60-70 years with acute or convalescent COVID-19. The specimen sequenced was peripheral blood.

In nucleotides, the CDR3 is TGTGCCAGTAGCCAATACGAGGCCTACGAGCAGTACTTC. Protein product: CASSQYEAYEQYF. The chain couples TRBV19 to TRBJ2-7; D gene ambiguous. V lost 6 bases and J 2 bases, leaving 11 bases between the germline ends. Germline lookup yields CDR1 LNHDA and CDR2 SQIVND (reference sequence). The CDR3 loop spans 13 amino acids.